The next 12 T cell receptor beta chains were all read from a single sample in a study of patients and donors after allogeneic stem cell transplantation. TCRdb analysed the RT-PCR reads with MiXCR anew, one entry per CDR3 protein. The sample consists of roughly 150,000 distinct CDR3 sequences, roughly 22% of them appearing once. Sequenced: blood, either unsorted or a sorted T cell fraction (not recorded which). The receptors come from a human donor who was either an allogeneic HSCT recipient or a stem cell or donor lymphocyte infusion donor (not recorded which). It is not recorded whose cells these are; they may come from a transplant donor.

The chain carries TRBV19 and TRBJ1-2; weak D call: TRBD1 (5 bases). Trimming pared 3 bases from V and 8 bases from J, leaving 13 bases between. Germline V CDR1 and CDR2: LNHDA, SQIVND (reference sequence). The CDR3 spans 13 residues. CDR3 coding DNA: TGTGCCAGTAGTATTTCCCAGGGAGGGGGCTACACCTTC. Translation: CASSISQGGGYTF.

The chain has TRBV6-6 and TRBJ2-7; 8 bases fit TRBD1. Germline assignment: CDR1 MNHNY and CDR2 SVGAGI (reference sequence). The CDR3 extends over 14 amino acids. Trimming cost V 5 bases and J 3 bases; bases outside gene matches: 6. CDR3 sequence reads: CASSDRTGLYEQYF. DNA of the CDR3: TGTGCCAGCAGTGACCGGACAGGGCTCTACGAGCAGTACTTC.

The CDR3 protein is CASSSLPGQYTGELFF. DNA of the CDR3: TGTGCCAGCAGTTCCCTCCCGGGACAATACACCGGGGAGCTGTTTTTT. The chain joins TRBV6-5 to TRBJ2-2; a possible D gene is TRBD1 (6 bases). Trimming removed 4 bases at V and 3 bases at J, with 15 bases between. Germline V gives CDR1 MNHEY, CDR2 SVGAGI. The CDR3 sequence is 16 residues long.

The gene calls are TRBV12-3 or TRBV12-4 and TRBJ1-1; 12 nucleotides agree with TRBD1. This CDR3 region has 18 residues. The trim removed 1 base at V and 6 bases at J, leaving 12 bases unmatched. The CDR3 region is CASSLGDRGRSSGSEAFF. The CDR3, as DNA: TGTGCCAGCAGTTTAGGGGACAGGGGGCGAAGTAGTGGGTCTGAAGCTTTCTTT.

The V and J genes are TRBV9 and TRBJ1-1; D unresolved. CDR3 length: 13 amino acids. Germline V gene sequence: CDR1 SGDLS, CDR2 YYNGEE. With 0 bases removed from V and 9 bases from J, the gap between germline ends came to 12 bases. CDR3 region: CASSVVGGLQAFF. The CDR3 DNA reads TGTGCCAGCAGCGTAGTTGGCGGGCTGCAAGCTTTCTTT.

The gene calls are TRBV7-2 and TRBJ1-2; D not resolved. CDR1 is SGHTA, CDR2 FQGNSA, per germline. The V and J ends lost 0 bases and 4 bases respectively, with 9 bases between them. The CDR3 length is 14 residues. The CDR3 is CASSLATPGYGYTF. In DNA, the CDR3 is TGTGCCAGCAGCTTAGCCACCCCTGGCTATGGCTACACCTTC.

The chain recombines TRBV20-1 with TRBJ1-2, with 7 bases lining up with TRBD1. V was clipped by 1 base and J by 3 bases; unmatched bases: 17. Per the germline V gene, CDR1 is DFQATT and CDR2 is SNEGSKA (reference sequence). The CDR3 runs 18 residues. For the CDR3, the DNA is TGCAGTGCTAGAGTTGGTTTGGGGACAGTCCCCCACGACTATGGCTACACCTTC. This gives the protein CSARVGLGTVPHDYGYTF.

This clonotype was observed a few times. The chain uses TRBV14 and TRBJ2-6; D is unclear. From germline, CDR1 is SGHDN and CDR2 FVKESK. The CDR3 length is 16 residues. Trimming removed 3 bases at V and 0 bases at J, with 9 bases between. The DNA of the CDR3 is TGTGCCAGCAGCCAGGGTCTCACCTCTGGGGCCAACGTCCTGACTTTC. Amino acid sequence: CASSQGLTSGANVLTF.

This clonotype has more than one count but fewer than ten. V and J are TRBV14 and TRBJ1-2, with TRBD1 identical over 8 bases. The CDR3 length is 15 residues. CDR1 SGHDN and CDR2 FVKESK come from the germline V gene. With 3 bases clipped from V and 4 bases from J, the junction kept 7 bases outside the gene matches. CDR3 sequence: CASSHQGQAIYGYTF. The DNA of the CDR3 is TGTGCCAGCAGCCATCAGGGACAGGCCATCTATGGCTACACCTTC.

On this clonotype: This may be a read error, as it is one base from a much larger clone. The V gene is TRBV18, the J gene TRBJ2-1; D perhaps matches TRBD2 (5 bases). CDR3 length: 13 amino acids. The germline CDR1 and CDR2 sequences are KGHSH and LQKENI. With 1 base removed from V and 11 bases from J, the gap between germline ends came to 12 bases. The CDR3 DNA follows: TGTGCCAGCTCACCACTCGCGGGTTCTAAGCAGTTCTTC. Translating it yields CASSPLAGSKQFF. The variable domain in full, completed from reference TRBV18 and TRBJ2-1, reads NAGVMQNPRHLVRRRGQEARLRCSPMKGHSHVYWYRQLPEEGLKFMVYLQKENIIDESGMPKERFSAEFPKEGPSILRIQQVVRGDSAAYFCASSPLAGSKQFFGPGTRLTVL.

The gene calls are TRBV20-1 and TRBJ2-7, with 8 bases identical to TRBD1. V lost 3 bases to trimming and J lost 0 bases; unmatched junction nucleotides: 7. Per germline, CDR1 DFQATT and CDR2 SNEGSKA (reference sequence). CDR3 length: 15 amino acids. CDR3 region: CSARGTGQSSYEQYF. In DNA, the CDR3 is TGCAGTGCTAGGGGGACAGGACAGTCCTCCTACGAGCAGTACTTC.

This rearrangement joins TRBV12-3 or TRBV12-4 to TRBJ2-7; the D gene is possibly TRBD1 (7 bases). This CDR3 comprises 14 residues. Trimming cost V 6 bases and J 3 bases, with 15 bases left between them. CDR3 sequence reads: CASSQGGSLYEQYF. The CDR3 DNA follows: TGTGCCAGCAGCCAGGGGGGAAGCCTCTACGAGCAGTACTTC.